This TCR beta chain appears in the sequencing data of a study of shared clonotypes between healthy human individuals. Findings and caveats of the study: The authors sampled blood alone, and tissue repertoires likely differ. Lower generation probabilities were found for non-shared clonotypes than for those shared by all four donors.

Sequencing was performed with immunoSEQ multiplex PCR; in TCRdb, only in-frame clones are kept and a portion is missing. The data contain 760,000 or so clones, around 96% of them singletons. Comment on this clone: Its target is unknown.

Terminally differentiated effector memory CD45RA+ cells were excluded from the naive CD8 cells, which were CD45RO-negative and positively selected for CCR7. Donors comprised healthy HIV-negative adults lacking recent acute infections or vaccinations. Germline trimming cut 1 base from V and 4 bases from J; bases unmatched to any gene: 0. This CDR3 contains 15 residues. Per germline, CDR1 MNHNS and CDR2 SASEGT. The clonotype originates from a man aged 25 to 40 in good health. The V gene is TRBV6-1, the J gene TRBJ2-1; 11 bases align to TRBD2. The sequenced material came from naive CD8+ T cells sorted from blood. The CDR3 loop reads CASSEGLAGYNEQFF. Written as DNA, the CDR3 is TGTGCCAGCAGTGAAGGACTAGCGGGATACAATGAGCAGTTCTTC.